The present entry profiles one T cell receptor beta chain with its context. This specimen comes from a study of blood T cell repertoires in COVID-19. Overall study: Acute and convalescent COVID-19 specimens originated in the United States, Italy and Spain.

This CDR3 is 13 amino acids long. The V end lost 9 bases, the J end lost 5 bases, and 16 bases lay between the germline ends. Per germline, CDR1 SNHLY and CDR2 FYNNEI. Original processing notes: From reference gene primer amplification, estimates of nucleated cell counts were derived. Measured with immunoSEQ multiplex PCR; TCRdb has only the in-frame clones, and not every one. V, J and clone size were drawn from that table, and D and trimming were deduced from the DNA. The sample has about 190,000 clones; 82% are singletons. Material for sequencing was peripheral blood. J is TRBJ1-1 and V is TRBV2; D is perhaps TRBD1 (6 bases). The source of this sequence is a woman aged 60 to 75 with COVID-19, enrolled during active disease. The CDR3 loop reads CARNWGGGTEAFF. The CDR3 bases are TGTGCCAGAAATTGGGGAGGGGGGACTGAAGCTTTCTTT.